This TCR beta chain is drawn from a study of CD8+ T cells in alopecia areata. This clone is a singleton in its sample. Indicated treatment: oral pan-JAK inhibitor, 5-10 mg twice daily. Researchers took lesional scalp punch biopsies and peripheral blood from people who were alopecia areata patients. The sequencing template was cDNA reverse transcribed from extracted RNA. Clones were read by immunoSEQ multiplex PCR, and TCRdb kept only the in-frame ones, dropping some. The sample has fewer than 110,000 clones, 60% seen once. Trimming stripped 7 bases from V and 3 bases from J, with 16 bases between. The CDR3 has 14 residues. Per the germline V gene, CDR1 is SNHLY and CDR2 is FYNNEI.

This sample comprised CD8+ T cells sorted from blood, obtained at roughly week 58, from a patient treated with tofacitinib. This TCR derives from a human donor with alopecia areata. The V and J genes are TRBV2 and TRBJ2-7; D may correspond to TRBD1 or TRBD2 (5 bases each). CDR3 sequence (DNA): TGTGCCAGCATTGACCCCCGGGACGGCTACGAGCAGTACTTC. The encoded protein is CASIDPRDGYEQYF.